This T cell receptor (beta chain) was found in a study of blood T cell repertoires in COVID-19. Looking at the study overall: Nucleic acid was either cDNA or gDNA, and it came from T cells, B-cell-depleted T cells, or PBMCs.

The germline V and J ends were trimmed by 3 bases and 4 bases, with 18 bases remaining between them. Germline-derived CDR1 and CDR2 are SNHLY and FYNNEI. This CDR3 spans 16 amino acids. Clones were sequenced by immunoSEQ multiplex PCR, and TCRdb holds only the in-frame ones, with some missing. The sample has 130,000 to 150,000 clones, roughly 80% seen once. The source is a human donor with acute or convalescent COVID-19. The donor label of this sample is uncertain. Material for sequencing was peripheral blood. This sequence joins TRBV2 and TRBJ1-2; a possible D gene is TRBD1 (6 bases). The CDR3: CASSDYAGASGYGYTF. CDR3 sequence (DNA): TGTGCCAGCAGTGACTACGCGGGGGCGAGCGGCTATGGCTACACCTTC. Based on the CDR3 plus reference TRBV2 and TRBJ1-2, the full variable domain is EPEVTQTPSHQVTQMGQEVILRCVPISNHLYFYWYRQILGQKVEFLVSFYNNEISEKSEIFDDQFSVERPDGSNFTLKIRSTKLEDSAMYFCASSDYAGASGYGYTFGSGTRLTVV.